The next 19 T cell receptor beta chains were all read from a single sample in a study of blood T cell repertoires in COVID-19. Libraries were prepared by immunoSEQ multiplex PCR; TCRdb keeps only in-frame clonotypes and omits some of them. The table lists a few hundred thousand clones, 80% to 90% of them singletons. Specimen: PBMCs or T cells enriched from blood (not recorded which). The receptors come from a man younger than 40 who had recovered from COVID-19.

The CDR3 sequence is CASSLPRAGYVGNEQFF. Here the CDR3 DNA reads TGTGCCAGCAGCTTACCCCGGGCAGGGTACGTAGGGAATGAGCAGTTCTTC. J is TRBJ2-1 and V is TRBV5-4, with D perhaps TRBD1 (5 bases). Germline assignment: CDR1 SGHNT and CDR2 YYREEE (reference sequence). The CDR3 runs 17 residues. Trimming took off 2 bases at V and 7 bases at J, with 22 bases between the two ends.

The V and J genes are TRBV27 and TRBJ1-2, with 11 bases aligning to TRBD1. CDR1 is MNHEY, CDR2 SMNVEV, per germline (reference sequence). J gave up 4 bases and V 2 bases, and 0 bases lay outside the gene matches. The CDR3 consists of 14 residues. This chain's CDR3 is CASSLGQGAYGYTF. The CDR3 region has the DNA TGTGCCAGCAGTTTAGGACAGGGGGCCTATGGCTACACCTTC.

The V gene is TRBV30, the J gene TRBJ2-3; 8 bases map to TRBD2. The V segment lost 0 bases and the J segment 2 bases; nucleotides outside the gene matches: 7. CDR3 length: 16 amino acids. Germline V gives CDR1 GTSNPN, CDR2 SVGIG (reference sequence). The CDR3 spells CAWSVGAGGATDTQYF. The CDR3 DNA is TGTGCCTGGAGTGTAGGGGCCGGGGGGGCCACAGATACGCAGTATTTT. The full variable domain, completed using reference TRBV30 and TRBJ2-3, is SQTIHQWPATLVQPVGSPLSLECTVEGTSNPNLYWYRQAAGRGLQLLFYSVGIGQISSEVPQNLSASRPQDRQFILSSKKLLLSDSGFYLCAWSVGAGGATDTQYFGPGTRLTVL.

The chain carries TRBV2 and TRBJ2-2; 7 bases are shared with TRBD1. The CDR3 has 14 amino acids. In germline, CDR1 is SNHLY, CDR2 FYNNEI. In DNA form, the CDR3 reads TGTGCGGTTGGGGTGCAGGACAGGTCCGGGGAGCTGTTTTTT. Translated, it gives CAVGVQDRSGELFF. Looking up the rest from reference TRBV2 and TRBJ2-2 gives the full variable domain: EPEVTQTPSHQVTQMGQEVILRCVPISNHLYFYWYRQILGQKVEFLVSFYNNEISEKSEIFDDQFSVERPDGSNFTLKIRSTKLEDSAMYFCAVGVQDRSGELFFGEGSRLTVL.

The genes are TRBV4-1 and TRBJ2-7; a weak D match, TRBD2 (6 bases). Trimming stripped 0 bases from V and 9 bases from J, with 9 bases between. Germline assignment: CDR1 MGHRA and CDR2 YSYEKL. The CDR3 is made up of 12 amino acids. The CDR3 nucleotides read TGCGCCAGCAGCCAAGATGGGGGGAGGCAGTACTTC. Translating it yields CASSQDGGRQYF.

As concerns this clone: At the DNA level, this CDR3 is encoded by other sequences in the same sample as well. This chain connects TRBV5-1 to TRBJ2-7, with D tentatively TRBD1 (6 bases). Trimming took off 0 bases at V and 5 bases at J, with 9 bases between the two ends. This CDR3 contains 13 residues. CDR1 and CDR2 (germline): SGHRS, YFSETQ. The CDR3 loop is CASSLAQGNEQYF. DNA of the CDR3: TGCGCCAGCAGCTTGGCTCAGGGGAACGAGCAGTACTTC.

In the case of this clone: Other nucleotide sequences from this sample produce the same CDR3. The chain uses TRBV4-3 and TRBJ1-3; 8 bases are a match to TRBD1. Trimming at V came to 0 bases and at J to 4 bases, leaving 2 bases not matched to a gene. The CDR3 has 15 amino acids. Germline-derived CDR1 and CDR2 are LGHNA and YSLEER. The CDR3 region is CASSQDAGGGNTIYF. As DNA, the CDR3 is TGCGCCAGCAGCCAAGATGCAGGGGGCGGAAACACCATATATTTT.

This chain links TRBV5-4 with TRBJ2-1; TRBD2 agrees at 9 bases. Germline CDR1 reads SGHNT; CDR2 reads YYREEE (reference sequence). The CDR3 is made up of 17 amino acids. Trimming cost V 2 bases and J 6 bases; bases outside gene matches: 12. The CDR3 spells CASSLPPVAGGVNEQFF. The DNA of the CDR3 is TGTGCCAGCAGCTTACCCCCCGTGGCGGGGGGGGTCAATGAGCAGTTCTTC.

Details on this clone: Other DNA sequences of this sample code for an identical CDR3. The chain links TRBV5-1 to TRBJ1-1; D unresolved. The CDR3 is 12 residues long. The germline V gene encodes CDR1 SGHRS and CDR2 YFSETQ. With 4 bases removed from V and 1 base from J, the gap between germline ends came to 5 bases. The CDR3 DNA follows: TGCGCCAGCAGCCGAGCGAACACTGAAGCTTTCTTT. Protein sequence: CASSRANTEAFF.

This clone was recorded many times. J is TRBJ1-2 and V is TRBV6-5, with 8 bases lining up with TRBD1. This CDR3 region has 15 residues. V lost 4 bases to trimming and J lost 2 bases; unmatched junction nucleotides: 6. Germline V CDR1 and CDR2: MNHEY, SVGAGI. Written as DNA, the CDR3 is TGTGCCAGCAGTTCAAGGAGGACAGGGAACTATGGCTACACCTTC. Translating it yields CASSSRRTGNYGYTF.

The chain has TRBV5-4 and TRBJ2-6; the D gene is possibly TRBD1 (5 bases). V lost 1 base to trimming and J lost 2 bases, with 16 bases between them. The germline V gene encodes CDR1 SGHNT and CDR2 YYREEE (reference sequence). This CDR3 has 18 amino acids. The CDR3, as DNA: TGTGCCAGCAGCTTGATAGGGCAGGGCAAGGCTGGGGCCAACGTCCTGACTTTC. This codes for CASSLIGQGKAGANVLTF.

The V call is TRBV2, the J call TRBJ1-4, with D uncertain. V lost 7 bases and J 4 bases, leaving 4 bases between the germline ends. The CDR3 extends over 11 amino acids. Germline V lookup: CDR1 SNHLY, CDR2 FYNNEI. Here the CDR3 reads CASKLNEKLFF. CDR3 nucleotides: TGTGCCAGCAAGCTTAATGAAAAACTGTTTTTT.

V usage is TRBV4-2 and J usage is TRBJ2-1; D is possibly TRBD2 (6 bases). Deletions cut 0 bases from V and 6 bases from J, with 15 bases between. This CDR3 has 16 residues. From germline, CDR1 is LGHNA and CDR2 YNFKEQ. The DNA for the CDR3 is TGTGCCAGCAGCCAAGATGAGAACGGAGGGAGCAATGAGCAGTTCTTC. Residues: CASSQDENGGSNEQFF.

This rearrangement joins TRBV5-1 to TRBJ1-5; D gene ambiguous. The germline gives CDR1 SGHRS, CDR2 YFSETQ. V shed 9 bases and J shed 6 bases, with 16 bases lying between them. CDR3 size: 13 residues. The CDR3 here is CATSAGLGQPQHF. The CDR3 region has the DNA TGCGCCACTTCAGCGGGGTTGGGTCAGCCCCAGCATTTT.

The rearrangement links TRBV3-1 (or the pseudogene TRBV3-2) to TRBJ2-7; 9 nucleotides match TRBD1. J gave up 2 bases and V 1 base, and 0 bases lay outside the gene matches. This CDR3 has 14 amino acids. Looked up from germline, CDR1 is LGHDT and CDR2 is YNNKEL (reference sequence). Here the CDR3 reads CASSQGTGAYEQYF. CDR3 sequence (DNA): TGTGCCAGCAGCCAAGGGACAGGGGCCTACGAGCAGTACTTC.

The chain recombines TRBV6-4 with TRBJ2-1; TRBD1 matches at 12 bases. Trimming removed 3 bases from V and 5 bases from J; junction bases left unmatched: 2. The CDR3 has 15 residues. Germline V gene sequence: CDR1 MRHNA, CDR2 SNTAGT. The CDR3 bases are TGTGCCAGCAGTGAGGGACAGGGGGCTCACAATGAGCAGTTCTTC. It specifies CASSEGQGAHNEQFF.

This rearrangement joins TRBV28 to TRBJ1-5, with 8 bases that match TRBD1. Trimming cost V 4 bases and J 7 bases; bases outside gene matches: 6. Germline V gene lookup returns CDR1 MDHEN and CDR2 SYDVKM. The CDR3 is 14 amino acids. As DNA, the CDR3 is TGTGCCAGCAGTTCAGGACAGGGAGGGCAGCCCCAGCATTTT. Translated, it gives CASSSGQGGQPQHF.

V is TRBV28 and J is TRBJ2-3; D perhaps matches TRBD2 (6 bases). The ends were cut back, 5 bases at V and 0 bases at J, with 18 bases in the middle. CDR1 is MDHEN and CDR2 is SYDVKM in the germline V gene. The CDR3 consists of 17 residues. CDR3 sequence (DNA): TGTGCCAGCAGTATCGCTGGGGCCCTAGCGAGCACAGATACGCAGTATTTT. Translating gives CASSIAGALASTDTQYF. Based on the CDR3 plus reference TRBV28 and TRBJ2-3, the full variable domain is DVKVTQSSRYLVKRTGEKVFLECVQDMDHENMFWYRQDPGLGLRLIYFSYDVKMKEKGDIPEGYSVSREKKERFSLILESASTNQTSMYLCASSIAGALASTDTQYFGPGTRLTVL.

V is TRBV6-5 and J is TRBJ1-5; 10 positions agree with TRBD1. CDR1 and CDR2 from the germline V gene are MNHEY and SVGAGI. The CDR3 is 15 residues long. J gave up 2 bases and V 6 bases, and 4 bases lay outside the gene matches. Written as DNA, the CDR3 is TGTGCCAGCAGCGCGGACAGGGGGGGCAATCAGCCCCAGCATTTT. This gives the protein CASSADRGGNQPQHF.